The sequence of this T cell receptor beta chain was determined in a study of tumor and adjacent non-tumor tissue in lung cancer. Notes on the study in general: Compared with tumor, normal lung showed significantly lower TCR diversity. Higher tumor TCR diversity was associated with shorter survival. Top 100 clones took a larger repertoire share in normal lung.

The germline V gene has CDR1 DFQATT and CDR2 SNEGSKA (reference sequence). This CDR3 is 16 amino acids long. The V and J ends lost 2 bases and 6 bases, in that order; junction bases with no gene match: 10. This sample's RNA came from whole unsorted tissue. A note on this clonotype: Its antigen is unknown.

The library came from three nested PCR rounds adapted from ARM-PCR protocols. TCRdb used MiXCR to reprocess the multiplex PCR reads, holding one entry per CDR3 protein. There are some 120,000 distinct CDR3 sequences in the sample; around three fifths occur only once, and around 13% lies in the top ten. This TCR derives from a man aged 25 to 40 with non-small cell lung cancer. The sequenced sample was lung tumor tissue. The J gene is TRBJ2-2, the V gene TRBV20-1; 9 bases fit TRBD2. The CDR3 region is CSARRLSGGYAGELFF. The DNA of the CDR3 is TGCAGTGCTAGAAGGTTAAGCGGGGGGTACGCCGGGGAGCTGTTTTTT.